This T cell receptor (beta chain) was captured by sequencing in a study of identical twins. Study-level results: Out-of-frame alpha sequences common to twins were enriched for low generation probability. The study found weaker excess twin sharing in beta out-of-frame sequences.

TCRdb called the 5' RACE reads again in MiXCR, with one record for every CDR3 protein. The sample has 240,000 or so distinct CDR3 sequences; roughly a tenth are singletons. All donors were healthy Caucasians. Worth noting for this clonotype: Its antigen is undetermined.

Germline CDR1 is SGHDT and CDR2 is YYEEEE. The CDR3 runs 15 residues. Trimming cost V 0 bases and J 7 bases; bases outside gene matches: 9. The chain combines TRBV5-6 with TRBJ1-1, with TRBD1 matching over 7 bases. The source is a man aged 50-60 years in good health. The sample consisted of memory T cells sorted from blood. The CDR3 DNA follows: TGTGCCAGCAGCTTGGTGGACAGGAGTCAAATTGAAGCTTTCTTT. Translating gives CASSLVDRSQIEAFF.